This T cell receptor beta chain was sequenced during a study of blood T cell repertoires in COVID-19 (dated by TCRdb to the early 2020s). With respect to the entire study: Samples from collaborators originated in the United States, Italy and Spain and spanned both the acute and convalescent phases of COVID-19. The material from the prospective study consisted of cDNA or gDNA derived from T cells, B-cell-depleted T cells, or PBMCs. Deeply sampled blood TCRbeta repertoires from subjects exposed to, actively infected with, or recovered from COVID-19 were included in the dataset. The repertoires were released in a freely available public database meant as a resource for research on the immune response to SARS-CoV-2. Samples were obtained from the ongoing ImmuneRACE study (first 160 participants) and from 1,254 subjects provided by 6 global collaborators. The sample metadata nearly always contained a de-identified subject ID, COVID-19 status, age in years and sex. HLA class I and class II types, where available, came from metadata supplied by the sample provider rather than from assay-based typing.

The CDR3 covers 12 residues, taking in both the cysteine and the phenylalanine. The only DNA kept is the CDR3, 36 bases in frame from the first base. The germline V gene (reference sequence) gives CDR1 as LGHDT and CDR2 as YNNKEL. V is cut by 2 bases and J by 5 bases, and the space between the germline ends is 6 bases. TCRbeta CDR3 regions were amplified from genomic DNA using the immunoSEQ Assay, a bias-controlled multiplex PCR. As for the authors' bioinformatics: Nucleated cell counts per sample were estimated from amplification of reference gene primers within the assay. To quantify the absolute abundance of each unique TCRbeta CDR3 rearrangement, sequence reads were collapsed and filtered. For each sample, productive Simpson clonality was calculated as the square root of Simpson's diversity index across productive rearrangements. TCRdb took this table from immuneACCESS and kept in-frame rearrangements with V and J called. Such tables lack part of the clones; where checked against another copy, unresolved V genes explain under half of the gap, and the rest is unexplained. V, J and clone size reflect that table, while D and trimming were determined from the DNA. The sample data list roughly 110,000 clones, and over 60% of these were observed just once. 4.3% of the sample lies in the top ten.

As to this clone: Its antigen is not yet known. Per-nucleotide qualities are absent, and no much larger clonotype sits a single base away.

The paper's findings and limits, for the study overall: How much clinical and demographic metadata was included differed by source and by participant, and the metadata was provided uncurated.

Whole blood was collected in K2EDTA tubes by collaborating institutions according to the institutions' own protocols. For TCRbeta analysis, collaborators shipped samples in one of three forms: frozen whole blood, isolated PBMCs, or DNA extracted from either of those sample types. This sequence uses TRBV3-1 (or the pseudogene TRBV3-2) and TRBJ1-2; no confident D gene assignment can be made. This clonotype originated in a man aged 65 to 79 with acute or convalescent COVID-19. The sample consisted of peripheral blood. The CDR3 protein: CASSQTVYGYTF. The sequenced DNA is TGTGCCAGCAGCCAAACAGTGTATGGCTACACCTTC.